This T cell receptor beta chain was captured by sequencing in a study of T-cell reconstitution after alpha-beta-depleted transplantation in children. Study findings and constraints: Newly made T cells mostly supplied T-cell counts and diversity one year after transplant. Elevated TCRbeta diversity at day 60 was traced, in some patients, to surviving recipient T cells and thymic progenitors. After transplant, at about two months, alpha-beta T cells were reportedly derived from several hundred expanded graft clones.

In regard to this clonotype: Its antigen is unidentified.

Construction of the TCRbeta library involved unique molecular identifiers. TCRdb fed the PCR reads into MiXCR, producing one record per CDR3 protein. Counted here are fewer than 1 million distinct CDR3 sequences, about 15% occurring once; the ten biggest clones make up roughly 5%. In germline, CDR1 is MGHRA, CDR2 YSYEKL. The CDR3 covers 15 residues. V was shortened by 0 bases and J by 0 bases, with 8 bases between the two germline ends. The TCR was taken from a male patient between 5 and 17 years old who had a stem cell transplant for acute lymphoblastic leukemia, so the T cells may come from the graft donor. The sample was PBMCs, mostly from graft donor cells, taken 360 days after TCRalphabeta/CD19-depleted stem cell transplant. The genes are TRBV4-1 and TRBJ2-5; D is ambiguous. The CDR3 bases are TGCGCCAGCAGCCAAGATCCCCCGAACCAAGAGACCCAGTACTTC. Residues: CASSQDPPNQETQYF.